The rows below give T cell receptor beta chains drawn from one sample of a study of T cell responses to AZD1222 COVID-19 vaccine. The assay was immunoSEQ multiplex PCR, and TCRdb's table has in-frame clones only and misses some. The table shows 140,000 or so clones, with roughly nine tenths occurring only once. This material consisted of peripheral blood, taken on day 0 of AZD1222 vaccination. Source of these receptors: an adult in good health. Each CDR3 is given without its conserved first and last residue.

TRBV27,TRBJ1-5,ASSSLRLGAQPQH
TRBV7-2,TRBJ2-1,ASSLTRTTYNEQF
TRBV10-2,TRBJ1-5,ASSENTNQPQH
TRBV5-4,TRBJ1-1,ASSPGQGYKGTEAF
TRBV11-2,TRBJ2-7,ASSHGTASYEQY
TRBV5-1,TRBJ1-1,ASSRTTGGVSEAF
TRBV7-8,TRBJ1-5,ASSLETWTGGNQPQH
TRBV11-2,TRBJ1-5,ASSVTGGNQPQH
TRBV7-6,TRBJ1-1,ASSTARGPNTEAF
TRBV5-1,TRBJ2-1,ASSLARGNEQF
TRBV5-5,TRBJ1-1,ASSFRRLNTEAF
TRBV12-3/TRBV12-4,TRBJ2-7,ASSLSQDETII
TRBV5-5,TRBJ1-4,ASRIGPLADEKLF
TRBV12-3/TRBV12-4,TRBJ2-1,ASSLKGYNEQF
TRBV5-1,TRBJ1-2,ASSGRDGPFGYT
TRBV12-3/TRBV12-4,TRBJ1-2,ASSLGNVYGYT
TRBV9,TRBJ1-1,ASSSRDLGALNTEAF
TRBV28,TRBJ1-4,ASRPQGTSNEKLF
TRBV3-1/TRBV3-2,TRBJ2-7,ASSRTGGYEQY
TRBV6-5,TRBJ1-2,ASAQTGAAYGYT
TRBV6-5,TRBJ1-1,ASTPLGNTEAF
TRBV5-4,TRBJ1-2,ASSSPKGANYGYT
TRBV5-1,TRBJ1-1,ASSLGYGVNTEAF
TRBV9,TRBJ2-5,ASSVEGGPETQY